The T cell receptor beta chain described here comes from a study of blood T cells in healthy people across ages. Russia was home to the donors, healthy Caucasian individuals aged about 6 to 90. Each sample had at least 6 million PBMCs isolated. There were at least 6 micrograms of total RNA extracted from every sample. General observations from the study: Calculation of diversity from one million T cells yielded estimates considered to be underestimates.

The second PCR ran about 6 to 12 cycles with a sample-barcoded 5' primer and J-beta primers. Using its own MiXCR run on the 5' RACE reads, TCRdb lists one record per CDR3 protein. The sample consists of some 1.5 million distinct CDR3 sequences, 28% of them appearing once. Trimming cost V 1 base and J 10 bases; bases outside gene matches: 9. The germline gives CDR1 SEHNR, CDR2 FQNEAQ (reference sequence). The CDR3 consists of 15 residues. A remark on this clonotype: Its antigen is not known.

This TCR came from a young woman in good health. The material sequenced was blood. The rearrangement links TRBV7-9 to TRBJ1-4, with TRBD1 identical over 7 bases. The CDR3 loop is CASSLEEGAFGKLFF. CDR3 bases: TGTGCCAGCAGCTTAGAGGAGGGGGCTTTTGGAAAACTGTTTTTT.